The source of this T cell receptor (beta chain) is a study of OX40 agonist ivuxolimab in advanced cancers. Study as a whole: Partial responses were recorded for three patients, including one with hepatocellular carcinoma and two with cutaneous melanoma. Study-wide results and limits: In the 0.1 to 3.0 mg/kg range, CD4+ and CD8+ blood T cells had expanded clonally by week 6.

Blood samples were obtained at baseline, cycle 4 day 1, and cycle 7 day 1. This clone was observed a handful of times. The antigen is not known. The table came from immunoSEQ multiplex PCR; TCRdb's copy has only in-frame clones and leaves some out. Counted here are tens of thousands of clones, roughly nine tenths occurring once; the ten biggest clones make up 10% to 12%. CDR3 length: 12 amino acids. The V and J ends lost 4 bases and 3 bases respectively, with 4 bases between them. CDR1 is MGHDK and CDR2 is SYGVNS in the germline V gene. V gene TRBV25-1 combines with J gene TRBJ1-5; D unresolved. Sequenced material: CD4+ or CD8+ T cells sorted from blood, taken in a trial of the OX40 agonist ivuxolimab. This sequence originates from an adult with an advanced solid tumor such as melanoma, head and neck, liver or kidney cancer. The CDR3 DNA is TGTGCCAGCAGTGGGTCCAATCAGCCCCAGCATTTT. The encoded protein is CASSGSNQPQHF.